The 22 T cell receptor beta chains below were found in one sample sequenced in a study of cytomegalovirus exposure and HLA in healthy donors. PCR employed 60 Vbeta and 13 Jbeta primers. Sequencing used immunoSEQ multiplex PCR; TCRdb keeps in-frame clones, though not all of them. The table shows 210,000 or so clones, with roughly 84% occurring only once. Sequenced: PBMCs. These receptors were taken from a girl aged 2 to 10 in good health and CMV-seronegative.

This clone was detected once. This CDR3 is CASSLGAADGQYF. CDR3 nucleotides: TGCGCCAGCAGCTTGGGGGCAGCCGACGGGCAGTACTTC. V and J are TRBV5-1 and TRBJ2-7, with D uncertain. Germline CDR1 SGHRS, CDR2 YFSETQ. This CDR3 has 13 residues. V dropped 0 bases and J dropped 9 bases, with 13 bases sitting between them.

The gene calls are TRBV5-1 and TRBJ2-5; 8 nucleotides line up with TRBD2. After removal of 0 bases from V and 5 bases from J, the junction contained 12 bases not matched to a gene. Germline-derived CDR1 and CDR2 are SGHRS and YFSETQ. The CDR3 sequence is 17 residues long. CDR3 loop: CASSLVGSGVTAETQYF. For the CDR3, the DNA is TGCGCCAGCAGCTTGGTGGGTAGCGGGGTAACGGCGGAGACCCAGTACTTC.

This chain joins TRBV2 and TRBJ1-5, with D possibly TRBD1 on 5 matching bases. V was pared by 7 bases and J by 3 bases, with 16 bases between. Per germline, CDR1 SNHLY and CDR2 FYNNEI. CDR3 length equals 15 residues. CDR3 in DNA: TGTGCCAGCACCCTAACGGGGGTTCCCAATCAGCCCCAGCATTTT. This encodes CASTLTGVPNQPQHF.

The chain couples TRBV5-4 to TRBJ2-1; TRBD1 matches at 8 bases. CDR1 SGHNT and CDR2 YYREEE come from the germline V gene (reference sequence). Unmatched junction bases numbered 15, after V lost 5 bases and J lost 8 bases. This CDR3 has 16 amino acids. The DNA of the CDR3 is TGTGCCAGCAGTCTAGGCTCCCGGGACAGGAGAGATGAGCAGTTCTTC. Its protein product is CASSLGSRDRRDEQFF.

The chain employs TRBV9 and TRBJ1-2, with no clear D. Germline V gene lookup returns CDR1 SGDLS and CDR2 YYNGEE. The CDR3 spans 14 residues. Trimming removed 0 bases at V and 4 bases at J, with 10 bases between. CDR3 sequence: CASSVGASFYGYTF. CDR3 DNA sequence: TGTGCCAGCAGCGTAGGGGCCAGCTTCTATGGCTACACCTTC.

The chain uses TRBV10-3 and TRBJ1-2, with 7 bases matching TRBD1. V lost 4 bases to trimming and J lost 4 bases; unmatched junction nucleotides: 6. CDR1 is ENHRY and CDR2 is SYGVKD in the germline V gene. The CDR3 sequence is 14 residues long. The CDR3 here is CAISGQGSGYGYTF. The CDR3 region has the DNA TGTGCCATCAGTGGACAGGGCAGTGGCTATGGCTACACCTTC.

This clone was counted a single time. DNA of the CDR3: TGTGCCAGCAGCCCCCGGACTAGCGGGGGGGCCGGGCAGTTCTTC. Its protein product is CASSPRTSGGAGQFF. The chain combines TRBV7-2 with TRBJ2-1, with TRBD2 matching over 15 bases. The CDR3 contains 15 residues. The V segment lost 5 bases and the J segment 12 bases; nucleotides outside the gene matches: 8. CDR1 SGHTA and CDR2 FQGNSA come from the germline V gene.

The chain combines TRBV10-3 with TRBJ1-5; D is uncertain. Germline values: CDR1 ENHRY, CDR2 SYGVKD. With 2 bases removed from V and 5 bases from J, the gap between germline ends came to 7 bases. The CDR3 sequence is 13 residues long. CDR3 protein: CAISEAEDQPQHF. DNA of the CDR3: TGTGCCATCAGTGAGGCAGAGGATCAGCCCCAGCATTTT.

The genes are TRBV6-1 and TRBJ2-3; perhaps TRBD2 as D (5 bases). Trimming removed 2 bases at V and 2 bases at J, with 11 bases between. The CDR3 covers 15 residues. CDR1 and CDR2 (germline): MNHNS, SASEGT. The CDR3 DNA is TGTGCCAGCAGTGAACAAGCGGACTTCACAGATACGCAGTATTTT. Translated: CASSEQADFTDTQYF.

V is TRBV2 and J is TRBJ1-5; 10 nucleotides agree with TRBD1. The CDR3 spans 14 residues. The junction had 4 bases not matched to a gene; V was cut back by 6 bases and J by 5 bases. Looked up from germline, CDR1 is SNHLY and CDR2 is FYNNEI. The CDR3 sequence is CASSGQGVDQPQHF. As DNA, the CDR3 is TGTGCCAGCAGCGGACAGGGGGTTGATCAGCCCCAGCATTTT.

The V gene is TRBV6-1, the J gene TRBJ1-1; no reliable D call. This CDR3 has 13 amino acids. Germline values: CDR1 MNHNS, CDR2 SASEGT. The V and J ends lost 3 bases and 4 bases respectively, with 9 bases between them. The CDR3: CASSDRVFTEAFF. The CDR3 DNA is TGTGCCAGCAGTGACCGTGTCTTCACTGAAGCTTTCTTT.

The chain is built from TRBV5-6 and TRBJ1-2, with D uncertain. This CDR3 region has 14 residues. Germline V gene data show CDR1 as SGHDT and CDR2 as YYEEEE. Trimming removed 1 base at V and 6 bases at J, with 13 bases between. In nucleotides, the CDR3 is TGTGCCAGCAGCTTGAATCGGGTGATGGATGGCTACACCTTC. Translated, it gives CASSLNRVMDGYTF.

The V gene is TRBV5-4, the J gene TRBJ2-5; 7 nucleotides match TRBD1. CDR3 length equals 15 residues. Germline V gives CDR1 SGHNT, CDR2 YYREEE (reference sequence). The junction had 7 bases not matched to a gene; V was cut back by 0 bases and J by 5 bases. The CDR3 DNA follows: TGTGCCAGCAGCTTGGACCCACAGGGGCGGGAGACCCAGTACTTC. The encoded protein is CASSLDPQGRETQYF.

The V and J genes are TRBV6-1 and TRBJ2-5; possibly TRBD1 for D (6 bases). V lost 8 bases to trimming and J lost 0 bases, with 13 bases between them. Germline V gene lookup returns CDR1 MNHNS and CDR2 SASEGT. This CDR3 contains 14 residues. CDR3: CASAYREYQETQYF. CDR3 nucleotides: TGTGCCAGCGCCTACAGGGAGTACCAAGAGACCCAGTACTTC.

CDR3 nucleotide sequence: TGTGCCAGCAGCCCCCTTGACAGGGTCGCCGGGGAGCTGTTTTTT. Its protein is CASSPLDRVAGELFF. The chain recombines TRBV6-5 with TRBJ2-2, with 7 bases aligning to TRBD1. Losses at the gene ends were 6 bases for V and 6 bases for J; bases not matched to a gene: 10. The germline CDR1 and CDR2 sequences are MNHEY and SVGAGI. The CDR3 is 15 residues long.

J is TRBJ2-1 and V is TRBV10-3; 8 positions agree with TRBD2. Per germline, CDR1 ENHRY and CDR2 SYGVKD. The CDR3 runs to 13 residues. J gave up 3 bases and V 6 bases, and 1 base lay outside the gene matches. The CDR3 spells CAIRTSDYNEQFF. In nucleotides, the CDR3 is TGTGCCATCAGGACTAGCGACTACAATGAGCAGTTCTTC.

The chain has TRBV6-1 and TRBJ1-5; 10 bases are shared with TRBD1. V shed 0 bases, J shed 0 bases, and the junction held 8 bases outside the gene matches. This CDR3 contains 19 residues. CDR1 is MNHNS, CDR2 SASEGT, per germline. The CDR3 reads CASSEAPDRGTYSNQPQHF. The CDR3 DNA reads as TGTGCCAGCAGTGAAGCCCCGGACAGGGGGACTTATAGCAATCAGCCCCAGCATTTT.

J is TRBJ2-7 and V is TRBV7-8; possible D gene TRBD1, 5 bases. V lost 0 bases to trimming and J lost 5 bases, with 11 bases between them. Germline V lookup: CDR1 SGHVS, CDR2 FQNEAQ. The length of the CDR3 is 14 residues. For the CDR3, the DNA is TGTGCCAGCAGCTTAGCCCAGGGTAGGGACGAGCAGTACTTC. This gives the protein CASSLAQGRDEQYF.

As regards this clone: The sample contains more than one DNA sequence encoding this CDR3. The chain has TRBV5-1 and TRBJ2-7; 7 bases match TRBD1. In germline, CDR1 is SGHRS, CDR2 YFSETQ. The CDR3 has 13 amino acids. Trimming removed 4 bases from V and 2 bases from J; junction bases left unmatched: 3. The CDR3 nucleotides read TGCGCCAGCAGCGGGGACAGCCCCTACGAGCAGTACTTC. Translating gives CASSGDSPYEQYF. Together with reference TRBV5-1 and TRBJ2-7, the CDR3 gives the full variable domain: KAGVTQTPRYLIKTRGQQVTLSCSPISGHRSVSWYQQTPGQGLQFLFEYFSETQRNKGNFPGRFSGRQFSNSRSEMNVSTLELGDSALYLCASSGDSPYEQYFGPGTRLTVT.

This chain connects TRBV19 to TRBJ2-1; 7 bases align to TRBD1. The CDR3 sequence is 14 residues long. J gave up 5 bases and V 6 bases, and 7 bases lay outside the gene matches. Germline CDR1 LNHDA, CDR2 SQIVND (reference sequence). CDR3 coding DNA: TGTGCCAGTAGAACGCCCGGGACAGACAATGAGCAGTTCTTC. This translates into CASRTPGTDNEQFF.

The V gene is TRBV5-5, the J gene TRBJ1-1; perhaps TRBD1 as D (5 bases). CDR1 is SGHKS and CDR2 is YYEKEE in the germline V gene (reference sequence). The CDR3 spans 14 residues. The V end was cut by 3 bases, the J end by 1 base, with 10 bases between. CDR3 nucleotides: TGTGCCAGCAGCTGGCCGACAGAGAACACTGAAGCTTTCTTT. Translation: CASSWPTENTEAFF.

The chain carries TRBV4-2 and TRBJ1-5; D is ambiguous. V lost 3 bases to trimming and J lost 3 bases, with 6 bases between them. Looked up from germline, CDR1 is LGHNA and CDR2 is YNFKEQ. This CDR3 has 13 residues. The CDR3 region is CASSQEPNQPQHF. DNA for the CDR3: TGTGCCAGCAGCCAGGAGCCCAATCAGCCCCAGCATTTT.